This is a list of T cell receptor beta chains from one sample in a study of response to subunit inactivated influenza vaccine. TCRdb reanalysed the RT-PCR reads using MiXCR and keeps one entry per CDR3 protein. Of 560,000 or so distinct CDR3 sequences listed, approximately 7.6% were seen once; the top ten hold 10% to 15%. The starting material was PBMCs from blood, obtained approximately 25 months after vaccination. The receptors were gathered from a man aged 50-75 years who received an inactivated influenza vaccine. Each CDR3 is given with its conserved first and last residue. The order of the fields is clone size, D gene, J gene, V gene, CDR3 protein, CDR3 DNA. The D gene is left open where the match is weak. Clone size is not always given. Where it is, it says once, few, many or a class for expanded clones.

size: many; D: NA; J: TRBJ2-1; V: TRBV4-1; CDR3: CASSQERNNEQFF; DNA: TGCGCCAGCAGCCAAGAACGGAACAATGAGCAGTTCTTC
size: many; D: NA; J: TRBJ1-2; V: TRBV4-3; CDR3: CASSQDFKYGYTF; DNA: TGCGCCAGCAGCCAAGATTTTAAATATGGCTACACCTTC
size: many; D: NA; J: TRBJ1-6; V: TRBV4-3; CDR3: CASSQEGFGANSPLHF; DNA: TGCGCCAGCAGCCAAGAGGGTTTTGGGGCTAACTCACCCCTCCACTTT
size: few; D: NA; J: TRBJ2-3; V: TRBV20-1; CDR3: CSASFGGGLITDTQYF; DNA: TGCAGTGCTAGTTTCGGTGGCGGGTTAATCACAGATACGCAGTATTTT
size: NA; D: NA; J: TRBJ2-7; V: TRBV20-1; CDR3: CSARATAGTLTYEQYF; DNA: TGCAGTGCTAGGGCTACCGCCGGGACACTTACCTACGAGCAGTACTTC
size: many; D: NA; J: TRBJ2-6; V: TRBV18; CDR3: CASSPVRISGANVLTF; DNA: TGTGCCAGCTCACCGGTCCGTATCTCTGGGGCCAACGTCCTGACTTTC
size: few; D: TRBD2; J: TRBJ2-5; V: TRBV12-3/TRBV12-4; CDR3: CASSDSRGGPETQYF; DNA: TGTGCCAGCAGTGACTCGCGGGGGGGACCTGAGACCCAGTACTTC
size: NA; D: NA; J: TRBJ2-3; V: TRBV15; CDR3: CATSRDLGAGMDTQYF; DNA: TGTGCCACCAGCAGAGATCTGGGGGCCGGGATGGATACGCAGTATTTT
size: few; D: TRBD1; J: TRBJ2-1; V: TRBV5-1; CDR3: CASSYRGVDEQFF; DNA: TGCGCCAGCAGCTACAGGGGCGTAGATGAGCAGTTCTTC
size: NA; D: NA; J: TRBJ2-1; V: TRBV7-6; CDR3: CASSLAVAAKNEQFF; DNA: TGTGCCAGCAGCTTAGCTGTAGCGGCCAAAAATGAGCAGTTCTTC
size: NA; D: TRBD2; J: TRBJ2-1; V: TRBV10-3; CDR3: CAISEPGLAGGPAYNEQFF; DNA: TGTGCCATCAGTGAGCCCGGACTAGCGGGAGGGCCGGCCTACAATGAGCAGTTCTTC
size: few; D: TRBD2; J: TRBJ2-7; V: TRBV27; CDR3: CASSGTSGRAPYEQYF; DNA: TGTGCCAGCAGCGGGACTAGCGGGAGGGCACCCTACGAGCAGTACTTC
size: NA; D: NA; J: TRBJ2-7; V: TRBV4-2; CDR3: CASSQDAYMGREYEQYF; DNA: TGTGCCAGCAGCCAAGACGCGTACATGGGGCGCGAGTACGAGCAGTACTTC
size: NA; D: TRBD1; J: TRBJ2-2; V: TRBV6-2/TRBV6-3; CDR3: CASRSGTGVTGELFF; DNA: TGTGCCAGCAGATCCGGGACAGGGGTCACCGGGGAGCTGTTTTTT
size: many; D: TRBD1; J: TRBJ2-3; V: TRBV7-2; CDR3: CASSLVVGQGDDTQYF; DNA: TGTGCCAGCAGCTTAGTTGTAGGTCAGGGGGATGATACGCAGTATTTT
size: few; D: TRBD1; J: TRBJ2-7; V: TRBV5-1; CDR3: CASSIGQAPPYEQYF; DNA: TGCGCCAGCAGCATTGGACAGGCGCCGCCGTACGAGCAGTACTTC
size: NA; D: TRBD2; J: TRBJ2-3; V: TRBV18; CDR3: CASSREDGRHTQYF; DNA: TGTGCCAGCTCAAGGGAAGACGGGAGGCATACGCAGTATTTT
size: NA; D: TRBD2; J: TRBJ2-2; V: TRBV4-2; CDR3: CASSQLAGGLGDGELFF; DNA: TGTGCCAGCAGCCAACTAGCGGGGGGCCTCGGGGACGGGGAGCTGTTTTTT
size: many; D: NA; J: TRBJ2-5; V: TRBV20-1; CDR3: CSARTDARETQYF; DNA: TGCAGTGCCCGGACAGATGCAAGGGAGACCCAGTACTTC
size: many; D: NA; J: TRBJ1-1; V: TRBV2; CDR3: CASTVVENTEAFF; DNA: TGTGCCAGCACCGTGGTGGAGAACACTGAAGCTTTCTTT
size: many; D: TRBD2; J: TRBJ2-5; V: TRBV12-3/TRBV12-4; CDR3: CASSPTSGRETQYF; DNA: TGTGCCAGCAGTCCGACTAGCGGGAGAGAGACCCAGTACTTC
size: many; D: TRBD1; J: TRBJ1-2; V: TRBV10-2; CDR3: CASRLGQGNYGYTF; DNA: TGCGCCAGCAGGCTGGGACAGGGGAACTATGGCTACACCTTC
size: many; D: NA; J: TRBJ2-7; V: TRBV5-1; CDR3: CASSLGQFKSEQYF; DNA: TGCGCCAGCAGCTTGGGGCAGTTCAAGTCCGAGCAGTACTTC
size: many; D: NA; J: TRBJ2-7; V: TRBV20-1; CDR3: CSARVGYPYEQYF; DNA: TGCAGTGCTAGAGTCGGCTACCCCTACGAGCAGTACTTC
size: few; D: TRBD1; J: TRBJ1-4; V: TRBV7-2; CDR3: CASSRGTVNYEKLFF; DNA: TGTGCCAGCAGCCGAGGGACAGTCAATTATGAAAAACTGTTTTTT
size: many; D: NA; J: TRBJ2-2; V: TRBV5-1; CDR3: CASSLGLTGSTSNTGELFF; DNA: TGCGCCAGCAGCTTGGGGCTCACGGGGAGCACCTCGAACACCGGGGAGCTGTTTTTT
size: few; D: NA; J: TRBJ1-5; V: TRBV20-1; CDR3: CSAYDGAFNQPQHF; DNA: TGCAGTGCATATGACGGTGCCTTCAATCAGCCCCAGCATTTT
size: NA; D: TRBD2; J: TRBJ2-1; V: TRBV6-2/TRBV6-3; CDR3: CASGEGLAGGSYNEQFF; DNA: TGTGCCAGCGGCGAGGGACTAGCGGGGGGGTCCTACAATGAGCAGTTCTTC